This TCR beta chain was captured by sequencing in a study of T cells in Graves' hyperthyroidism and ophthalmopathy. What was amplified from RNA transcripts were TCR beta CDR3 regions. The HTBI set primed first-round TCR CDR3 RT-PCR. TCRdb redid the calling of the multiplex PCR reads with MiXCR, one entry per CDR3 protein. The sample records around 580,000 distinct CDR3 sequences, around 17% being singletons. In germline, CDR1 is SGHAT, CDR2 FQDESV (reference sequence). V lost 5 bases, J lost 5 bases, and 15 bases stayed unmatched. The CDR3 has 17 amino acids. This clonotype was observed at least ten times.

The V call is TRBV11-1, the J call TRBJ1-1; 9 bases fit TRBD1. The clonotype was recovered from a woman aged 18-30 years with Graves' hyperthyroidism. The sample consisted of blood. The CDR3 here is CASSPRSSRTGVTEAFF. The CDR3 bases are TGTGCCAGCAGCCCCAGGTCTAGCCGGACAGGGGTGACTGAAGCTTTCTTT.